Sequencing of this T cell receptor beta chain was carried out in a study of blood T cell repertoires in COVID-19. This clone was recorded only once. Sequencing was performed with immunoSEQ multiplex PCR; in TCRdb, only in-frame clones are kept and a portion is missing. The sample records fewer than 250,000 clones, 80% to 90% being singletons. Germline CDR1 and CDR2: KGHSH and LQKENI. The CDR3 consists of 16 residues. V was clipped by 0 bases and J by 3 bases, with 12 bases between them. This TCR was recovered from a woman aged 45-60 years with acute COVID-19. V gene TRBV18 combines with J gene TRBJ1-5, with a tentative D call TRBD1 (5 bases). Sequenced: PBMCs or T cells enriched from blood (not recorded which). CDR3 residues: CASSPPGQEINQPQHF. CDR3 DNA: TGTGCCAGCTCACCACCGGGGCAGGAAATCAATCAGCCCCAGCATTTT.